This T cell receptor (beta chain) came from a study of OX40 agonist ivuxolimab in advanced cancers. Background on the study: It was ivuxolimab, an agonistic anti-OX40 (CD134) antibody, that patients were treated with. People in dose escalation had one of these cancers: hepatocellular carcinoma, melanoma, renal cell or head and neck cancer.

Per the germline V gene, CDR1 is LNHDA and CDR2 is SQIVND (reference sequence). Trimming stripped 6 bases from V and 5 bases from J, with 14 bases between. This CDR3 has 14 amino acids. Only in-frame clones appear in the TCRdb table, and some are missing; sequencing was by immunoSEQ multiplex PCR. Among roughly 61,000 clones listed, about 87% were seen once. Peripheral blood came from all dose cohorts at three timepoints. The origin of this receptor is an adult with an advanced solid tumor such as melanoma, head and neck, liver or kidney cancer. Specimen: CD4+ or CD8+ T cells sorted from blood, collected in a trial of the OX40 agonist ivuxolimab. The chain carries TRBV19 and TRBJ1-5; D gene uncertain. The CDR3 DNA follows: TGTGCCAGTAGGAAGGCACAGAATTATCAGCCCCAGCATTTT. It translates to CASRKAQNYQPQHF. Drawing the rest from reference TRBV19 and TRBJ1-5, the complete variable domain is DGGITQSPKYLFRKEGQNVTLSCEQNLNHDAMYWYRQDPGQGLRLIYYSQIVNDFQKGDIAEGYSVSREKKESFPLTVTSAQKNPTAFYLCASRKAQNYQPQHFGDGTRLSIL.